This is a list of T cell receptor beta chains from one sample in a study of persistence of HIV-infected CD4 T cells. Their antigen targets remain unknown. Profiled with immunoSEQ multiplex PCR; TCRdb holds only in-frame clones, not every one. The sample carries approximately 45,000 clones, around 89% recorded once. This sample comprised CD4+ T cells sorted from PBMCs after approximately 19-hour stimulation, obtained from a patient who received antiretroviral therapy. Receptor source: an adult woman with HIV who was CMV-seropositive. The CDR3 runs from the conserved cysteine through the conserved F or W. The D gene is left open where the match is weak. Size is stated for part of the rows, as once, few or many counts, or as a class when the clone is expanded.

j_gene	d_gene	v_gene	abundance	len	CDR3aa	CDR3nt
TRBJ1-6	NA	TRBV30	few	14	CAWIAQSNNSPLHF	TGTGCCTGGATAGCTCAGAGTAATAATTCACCCCTCCACTTT
TRBJ2-3	NA	TRBV2	NA	12	CASGYRSDTQYF	TGTGCCAGCGGTTACAGATCAGATACGCAGTATTTT
TRBJ1-2	NA	TRBV7-2	NA	15	CASSLAIRQSYGYTF	TGTGCCAGCAGCTTAGCGATCCGACAGAGCTATGGCTACACCTTC
TRBJ2-1	TRBD1	TRBV27	NA	21	CASSPGGVVTGSLSSYNEQFF	TGTGCCAGCAGTCCAGGGGGCGTTGTGACGGGTTCCTTGAGCTCCTACAATGAGCAGTTCTTC
TRBJ1-4	NA	TRBV2	few	13	CASRRDLREKLFF	TGTGCCAGCAGACGGGACCTCCGAGAAAAACTGTTTTTT
TRBJ2-3	NA	TRBV24-1	NA	13	CATQNPGADTQYF	TGTGCCACCCAAAACCCAGGGGCAGATACGCAGTATTTT
TRBJ2-3	NA	TRBV5-1	NA	14	CASSLGDMQDTQYF	TGCGCCAGCAGCTTGGGGGACATGCAAGATACGCAGTATTTT
TRBJ1-2	TRBD1	TRBV4-1	NA	17	CASSQDPPGTANYGYTF	TGCGCCAGCAGCCAAGACCCCCCCGGGACAGCGAACTATGGCTACACCTTC
TRBJ1-4	NA	TRBV5-1	NA	14	CASSLDATNEKLFF	TGCGCCAGCAGCTTGGACGCAACTAATGAAAAACTGTTTTTT
TRBJ1-3	NA	TRBV19	once	16	CASSSQTGRSGNTIYF	TGTGCCAGTAGTTCGCAGACAGGTCGCTCTGGAAACACCATATATTTT
TRBJ1-1	NA	TRBV18	NA	13	CASSISGRSEAFF	TGTGCCAGCTCCATCTCAGGTCGAAGTGAAGCTTTCTTT
TRBJ2-3	NA	TRBV5-1	NA	12	CASSHDGDTQYF	TGCGCCAGCAGCCACGACGGAGATACGCAGTATTTT
TRBJ1-1	NA	TRBV6-5	NA	14	CASSYGGGRAEAFF	TGTGCCAGCAGTTACGGAGGTGGGAGGGCTGAAGCTTTCTTT
TRBJ1-2	NA	TRBV6-6	NA	16	CASSSRGGATNYGYTF	TGTGCCAGCAGCTCCCGGGGTGGAGCTACGAACTATGGCTACACCTTC
TRBJ2-2	TRBD1	TRBV5-4	once	15	CASSLQGRGTGELFF	TGTGCCAGCAGCCTACAGGGGAGAGGCACCGGGGAGCTGTTTTTT
TRBJ2-6	NA	TRBV6-5	once	15	CASSTGLSGANVLTF	TGTGCCAGCAGCACTGGCCTCTCTGGGGCCAACGTCCTGACTTTC
TRBJ2-5	NA	TRBV9	NA	14	CASSVGHSQETQYF	TGTGCCAGCAGCGTAGGACACAGCCAAGAGACCCAGTACTTC
TRBJ1-1	TRBD1	TRBV27	NA	17	CASSLFTGAGRGTEAFF	TGTGCCAGCAGTTTATTCACAGGGGCTGGTCGGGGAACTGAAGCTTTCTTT
TRBJ1-3	NA	TRBV30	NA	14	CAWSPGQMGNTIYF	TGTGCCTGGAGTCCAGGACAAATGGGAAACACCATATATTTT
TRBJ2-4	NA	TRBV18	NA	15	CASSPQGQGKNIQYF	TGTGCCAGCTCACCACAGGGGCAAGGCAAAAACATTCAGTACTTC
TRBJ2-2	NA	TRBV15	NA	16	CATSRDLVGNTGELFF	TGTGCCACCAGCAGAGATTTGGTAGGGAACACCGGGGAGCTGTTTTTT
TRBJ2-2	TRBD1	TRBV19	NA	15	CASITRQGWTGELFF	TGTGCCAGTATTACCCGACAGGGTTGGACCGGGGAGCTGTTTTTT
TRBJ2-3	NA	TRBV27	NA	15	CASTQTRGYADTQYF	TGTGCCAGCACCCAAACTAGAGGTTACGCAGATACGCAGTATTTT